This paragraph reports one TCR beta chain. What antigen it recognizes has not been identified. Per-nucleotide qualities are absent, and no much larger clonotype sits a single base away. Peripheral blood CD8+ and CD4+ T cells from healthy donors, Susac syndrome patients and multiple sclerosis patients were profiled by high-throughput TCR beta sequencing. The multiple sclerosis controls were treatment-naive patients whose relapsing-remitting disease, either stable or active, fulfilled the revised McDonald criteria. CD8+ TEMRA cells were enriched by FACS, while bulk CD8+ and CD4+ T cells were purified by magnetic negative isolation. Blood was collected in EDTA tubes and processed within 24 hours, with PBMCs isolated through density gradient centrifugation. PBMCs intended for TCR sequencing were cryopreserved in liquid nitrogen and were subsequently thawed in a 37 degrees C water bath. The sorted or isolated CD4+, CD8+ and CD8+ TEMRA cells reached a purity of at least 90%.

This record comes from a study of CD8 T cells in Susac syndrome (dated by TCRdb to the late 2010s). For context, the study as a whole: Repertoire sequencing was used to test whether CD8+ T cell activation and differentiation in Susac syndrome was antigen driven. The clonality of the CD8+ T cell repertoire was compared across some eleven healthy donors, around 14 Susac syndrome patients and 15 multiple sclerosis patients.

What the authors observed across the whole study: The number of individuals in the TCR sequencing and HLA analysis was recognized as being relatively small.

RNA was extracted with the RNeasy kit and about 0.5 to 1 ug was reverse transcribed using random hexamers. The immunoSEQ multiplex PCR assay, which covers 54 Vbeta and 13 Jbeta segments, was used to amplify TCR beta CDR3 regions. Bias from PCR amplification was corrected by using a synthetic template baseline for primer optimization and for computational correction. The original methods were these. Reads were annotated to V, D and J genes according to IMGT and were analyzed with immunoSEQ Analyzer, with only productive sequences retained. Clonality was computed as one minus Shannon entropy normalized by log2 of the number of productive unique sequences. For each patient and control, public and private clones were evaluated within the 100 most prevalent clones. Clones were defined as Susac-specific if absent from the healthy and MS cohorts, from 1052 published viral clones and from other ImmuneACCESS disease sequences. TCRdb passed the public sequencing reads through fastp at Q25 and MiXCR, retaining productive beta sequences. CDR3 protein sequences are deduplicated, and each keeps its most common genes and DNA. The V and J calls come from TCRdb's annotation, not from the publication. For this sample there are about 300,000 distinct CDR3 sequences; almost 85% appear just once. Around 0.22% of the sample is in the top ten clones.

The sequence came from a human donor with multiple sclerosis. The sample consisted of CD8+ T cells from PBMCs.

The nucleotide sequence reads TGTGCCAGCAGTTTAACGGAGAGCTCCTACGAGCAGTACTTC. Its coded protein is CASSLTESSYEQYF. The sequence is built from TRBV28 and TRBJ2-7, with an unclear D gene assignment. V is reduced by 2 bases and J by 0 bases, leaving a spacing of 8 bases between them. CDR1 MDHEN and CDR2 SYDVKM were looked up in the germline V gene. Counted from cysteine to phenylalanine, this CDR3 has 14 amino acids. CDR3 DNA is the only sequence kept; it has 42 bases, read in frame from the first base.